Presented here are 22 T cell receptor beta chains from one specimen sequenced in a study of regulatory T cells in long-lasting Graves disease. To make TCR beta libraries, researchers used iRepertoire HTBI primers and Arm-PCR of CDR3 regions. TCRdb reanalysed the multiplex PCR reads using MiXCR and keeps one entry per CDR3 protein. The profile covers 400,000 to 500,000 distinct CDR3 sequences, with 16% appearing a single time and roughly 23% taken by the ten largest. Time point reported: newly diagnosed GD, antithyroid drugs for less than 3 months. From PBMCs, RNA was extracted and then used to make the TCR library. In addition, the sample was reused for a study of T cells in Graves' hyperthyroidism and ophthalmopathy.

The sample consisted of peripheral blood mononuclear cells (PBMCs), taken at new diagnosis, from a patient treated with antithyroid drugs. These receptors were collected from a young woman with Graves disease.

This clonotype was seen ten or more times. The V and J genes are TRBV5-1 and TRBJ2-5, with 7 positions matching TRBD2. From germline, CDR1 is SGHRS and CDR2 YFSETQ. V dropped 0 bases and J dropped 5; count of bases not matched to a gene: 16. The CDR3 is 18 amino acids. This CDR3 reads CASSLAASGTSSSETQYF. DNA of the CDR3: TGCGCCAGCAGCTTGGCCGCTAGCGGAACCTCCTCCAGCGAGACCCAGTACTTC. The variable domain in full, with the rest retrieved from reference TRBV5-1 and TRBJ2-5, is KAGVTQTPRYLIKTRGQQVTLSCSPISGHRSVSWYQQTPGQGLQFLFEYFSETQRNKGNFPGRFSGRQFSNSRSEMNVSTLELGDSALYLCASSLAASGTSSSETQYFGPGTRLLVL.

The V and J genes are TRBV7-2 and TRBJ2-2; perhaps TRBD2 as D (5 bases). V was cut by 1 base and J by 6 bases, with 9 bases left in between. CDR3 size: 14 residues. Germline V CDR1 and CDR2: SGHTA, FQGNSA. CDR3 sequence (DNA): TGTGCCAGCAGCTTAGGTCTCGGGGCCGGGGAGCTGTTTTTT. It codes for CASSLGLGAGELFF.

This clonotype was picked up a small number of times. The chain carries TRBV19 and TRBJ1-3; D gene ambiguous. The CDR3 covers 14 residues. Germline V gives CDR1 LNHDA, CDR2 SQIVND (reference sequence). V lost 7 bases to trimming and J lost 0 bases, with 10 bases between them. Here the CDR3 DNA reads TGTGCCAGTAACCGAAGAAGCTCTGGAAACACCATATATTTT. It codes for CASNRRSSGNTIYF.

This clonotype was seen repeatedly, ten times or more. The genes are TRBV27 and TRBJ2-7, with D unclear. Germline CDR1 reads MNHEY; CDR2 reads SMNVEV (reference sequence). The CDR3 sequence is 11 residues long. V lost 3 bases and J 11 bases, leaving 11 bases between the germline ends. CDR3 sequence reads: CASSLGDIEYF. CDR3 nucleotides: TGTGCCAGCAGTTTGGGTGACATTGAGTACTTC.

This clonotype occurred many times. The rearrangement joins TRBV11-2 to TRBJ2-3, with a weak D call TRBD1 (6 bases). Per the germline V gene, CDR1 is SGHAT and CDR2 is FQNNGV. The CDR3 has 15 amino acids. Trimming took off 5 bases at V and 8 bases at J, with 20 bases between the two ends. CDR3 region: CASSQTQNRVSTQYF. The CDR3 nucleotides are TGTGCCAGCAGCCAGACCCAGAACAGGGTTTCTACGCAGTATTTT.

This clonotype appeared a single time. A single base is all that separates this from a far larger clone, so a read error is likely. Without the conserved terminal phenylalanine or tryptophan, this CDR3 likely stems from a read error. This chain links TRBV11-2 with TRBJ2-7; 13 nucleotides match TRBD2. Germline CDR1 and CDR2: SGHAT and FQNNGV. V dropped 8 bases and J dropped 5; count of bases not matched to a gene: 9. The CDR3 has 15 residues. In DNA form, the CDR3 reads TGTGCCAGCGGGCGACTAGCGGGAGGTGTTAACGAGCAGTACCTC. Its protein is CASGRLAGGVNEQYL.

The genes are TRBV10-2 and TRBJ2-7; D may be TRBD1 or TRBD2 (5 bases each). There are 14 residues in the CDR3. Per germline, CDR1 WSHSY and CDR2 SAAADI. V dropped 5 bases and J dropped 5 bases, with 16 bases sitting between them. The CDR3 nucleotides read TGCGCCAGCAGTACCGGGACCGTGGCCCACGAGCAGTACTTC. Its translation is CASSTGTVAHEQYF.

V usage is TRBV5-1 and J usage is TRBJ2-2; D remains ambiguous. The CDR3 consists of 16 residues. Germline V CDR1 and CDR2: SGHRS, YFSETQ. Trimming stripped 1 base from V and 6 bases from J, with 16 bases between. The CDR3 loop is CASSLQANIFAGELFF. The CDR3 DNA reads TGCGCCAGCAGCTTGCAGGCCAACATTTTCGCCGGGGAGCTGTTTTTT.

In its sample, this clonotype was seen a few times. The chain employs TRBV6-2 or TRBV6-3 and TRBJ2-5; weak D call: TRBD2 (6 bases). Germline V gene data show CDR1 as MNHEY and CDR2 as SVGEGT. V shed 4 bases and J shed 3 bases, with 9 bases lying between them. The CDR3 loop spans 13 amino acids. The CDR3 reads CASSFGGKETQYF. CDR3 coding DNA: TGTGCCAGCAGTTTCGGCGGGAAAGAGACCCAGTACTTC.

This clonotype was seen repeatedly, ten times or more. The rearrangement joins TRBV11-2 to TRBJ2-7, with TRBD1 identical over 7 bases. Per germline, CDR1 SGHAT and CDR2 FQNNGV. The J segment lost 4 bases and the V segment lost 2 bases, leaving 8 bases of the junction unmatched. The CDR3 has 15 amino acids. CDR3 bases: TGTGCCAGCAGCTTACTTGACAGGGCCGATTACGAGCAGTACTTC. Translating it yields CASSLLDRADYEQYF.

J is TRBJ2-2 and V is TRBV5-1, with D unclear. The length of the CDR3 is 15 residues. V was cut by 0 bases and J by 4 bases, with 10 bases left in between. CDR1 is SGHRS, CDR2 YFSETQ, per germline. CDR3 sequence (DNA): TGCGCCAGCAGCTTGGACGGCTATACCACCGGGGAGCTGTTTTTT. Its translation is CASSLDGYTTGELFF.

The chain recombines TRBV7-3 with TRBJ1-1; tentatively, D is TRBD1 (5 bases). This CDR3 comprises 13 residues. Trimming left V 5 bases short and J 5 bases short, with 12 bases between. The germline V gene has CDR1 SGHTA and CDR2 FQGTGA. The CDR3 sequence is CASSPGLRTEAFF. The DNA for the CDR3 is TGTGCCAGCAGCCCGGGGCTGAGGACTGAAGCTTTCTTT.

The table lists this clonotype with many counts. The chain recombines TRBV11-2 with TRBJ1-1, with D maybe TRBD1 (5 bases). There are 12 residues in the CDR3. The germline V gene has CDR1 SGHAT and CDR2 FQNNGV. V was trimmed by 5 bases and J by 11 bases, leaving 15 bases between them. CDR3 nucleotides: TGTGCCAGCAGCCTCGCAGGGCAGGTGGCTTTCTTT. The encoded protein is CASSLAGQVAFF.

This clonotype was counted a few times. A junction end diverges from the germline sequence, so it may reflect a read error. The rearrangement links TRBV7-6 to TRBJ1-2; possible D gene TRBD1, 5 bases. Germline-derived CDR1 and CDR2 are SGHVS and FNYEAQ. The CDR3 length is 11 residues. This chain's CDR3 is CASSEGDHQNF. As DNA, the CDR3 is TGTGCCAGCAGCGAAGGGGATCATCAGAACTTC.

This clonotype was counted between two and nine times. The gene calls are TRBV7-9 and TRBJ2-5; perhaps TRBD2 as D (5 bases). The germline CDR1 and CDR2 sequences are SEHNR and FQNEAQ (reference sequence). V shed 5 bases and J shed 5 bases, with 15 bases lying between them. The CDR3 is made up of 14 amino acids. CDR3 coding DNA: TGTGCCAGCAGCCCTTCTTTACGGGGTGAGACCCAGTACTTC. Protein: CASSPSLRGETQYF.

The chain carries TRBV19 and TRBJ1-5; 8 bases line up with TRBD1. Germline CDR1 LNHDA, CDR2 SQIVND (reference sequence). V trimming: 5 bases; J trimming: 6 bases; junction bases outside the gene matches: 6. This CDR3 region has 14 residues. The CDR3 DNA reads TGTGCCAGTAGTTGGACAGGGCCTCGTCAGCCCCAGCATTTT. Protein sequence: CASSWTGPRQPQHF.

This clonotype appeared many times. V gene TRBV28 combines with J gene TRBJ2-3, with D perhaps assigned TRBD1 or TRBD2 (6 bases each). The germline V gene has CDR1 MDHEN and CDR2 SYDVKM. The CDR3 has 14 residues. V gave up 10 bases and J gave up 3 bases, with 17 bases separating them. Here the CDR3 DNA reads TGTGCCACTAACCAGGGGAGGCGGACAGATACGCAGTATTTT. Its protein is CATNQGRRTDTQYF.

The CDR3 sequence is CASRPSGPNEQFF. CDR3 nucleotide sequence: TGCGCCAGCAGACCAAGCGGGCCCAATGAGCAGTTCTTC. The chain is built from TRBV10-2 and TRBJ2-1; a possible D gene is TRBD2 (6 bases). The CDR3 contains 13 residues. The V gene lost 6 bases and the J gene lost 6 bases, with 12 bases spanning the gap. From germline, CDR1 is WSHSY and CDR2 SAAADI.

This sequence joins TRBV20-1 and TRBJ2-1; 10 nucleotides agree with TRBD2. The length of the CDR3 is 17 residues. Germline CDR1 is DFQATT and CDR2 is SNEGSKA (reference sequence). V was pared by 0 bases and J by 9 bases, with 14 bases of the junction left unmatched. The DNA of the CDR3 is TGCAGTGCTAGAGATTATTCCACAACTAGCGGGACAACTGAGCAGTTCTTC. Translated: CSARDYSTTSGTTEQFF.

This clonotype has a count of ten or more. The J gene is TRBJ2-3, the V gene TRBV28; D remains ambiguous. Matching the DNA end better, TRBJ2-5 makes the J call doubtful. The CDR3 contains 11 residues. The V gene's germline CDR1 is MDHEN and CDR2 SYDVKM. The CDR3 nucleotides are TGTGCCAGCAGTTTTGGGCAGACCCAGTACTTC. Protein product: CASSFGQTQYF.

This clonotype was seen ten or more times. V gene TRBV13 combines with J gene TRBJ2-5; 11 bases line up with TRBD2. CDR1 and CDR2 from the germline V gene are PRHDT and FYEKMQ (reference sequence). This CDR3 is built from 16 residues. Trimming cost V 6 bases and J 3 bases; bases outside gene matches: 9. DNA for the CDR3: TGTGCCAGCAGATTTGGGCTAGCGGGAGGCGAAGAGACCCAGTACTTC. Amino acids: CASRFGLAGGEETQYF.

The genes are TRBV7-6 and TRBJ2-3; D perhaps matches TRBD2 (5 bases). CDR3 size: 15 residues. Trimming pared 5 bases from V and 2 bases from J, leaving 14 bases between. The germline V gene encodes CDR1 SGHVS and CDR2 FNYEAQ. The CDR3 protein is CASSLGSSSTDTQYF. The DNA for the CDR3 is TGTGCCAGCAGCCTAGGATCTAGCTCCACAGATACGCAGTATTTT.